One and the same sample provided the 2 T cell receptor beta chains below, sequenced in a study of T cells in Graves' hyperthyroidism and ophthalmopathy. Template material for amplifying TCR beta CDR3 regions consisted of RNA transcripts. During a first-round RT-PCR of the TCR CDR3, the HTBI primer set was used. TCRdb re-analysed the multiplex PCR reads in MiXCR, keeping a single row per CDR3 protein. The sample includes fewer than 650,000 distinct CDR3 sequences, approximately 15% of them seen just once. Source material: blood. The receptor set was obtained from a woman in her twenties or thirties with Graves' hyperthyroidism that later progressed to Graves' ophthalmopathy.

This clonotype showed up many times. The CDR3 region is CASSSDRIHIQYF. The CDR3 bases are TGTGCCAGCAGTTCAGACAGGATCCACATTCAGTACTTC. The chain employs TRBV27 and TRBJ2-4, with D possibly being TRBD1 (6 bases). There are 13 residues in the CDR3. Germline V gene lookup returns CDR1 MNHEY and CDR2 SMNVEV (reference sequence). V lost 4 bases to trimming and J lost 8 bases, with 12 bases between them.

This clonotype was detected many times. The CDR3 DNA follows: TGCAGTGCTGTACAGCCTACGATCACCAATGAGCAGTTCTTC. This encodes CSAVQPTITNEQFF. The genes are TRBV20-1 and TRBJ2-1, with D hard to call. Trimming stripped 5 bases from V and 6 bases from J, with 17 bases between. CDR3 length: 14 amino acids. From germline, CDR1 is DFQATT and CDR2 SNEGSKA (reference sequence).